This is a list of T cell receptor beta chains from one sample in a study of shared clonotypes between healthy human individuals. Only in-frame clones appear in the TCRdb table, and some are missing; sequencing was by immunoSEQ multiplex PCR. Among 450,000 to 500,000 clones listed, approximately 84% were seen once. Sequencing used PBMCs. Receptors originate from a woman aged 40 to 50 in good health. Some clones in this sample may be carry-over from other donors' samples. Both conserved end residues are part of each CDR3. D genes are given only for firm matches. A clone size is listed for some rows: how often the clone was seen (once, few, many), or a class if it is expanded.

j_call clone_size d_call v_call cdr3_aa cdr3_nt
TRBJ1-1 NA NA TRBV5-1 CASSRGQQGEAFF TGCGCCAGCAGCAGGGGACAACAGGGTGAAGCTTTCTTT
TRBJ1-2 NA NA TRBV7-2 CASSPSGGGYTF TGTGCCAGCAGCCCCTCGGGAGGGGGCTACACCTTC
TRBJ2-7 NA TRBD1 TRBV9 CASGTGSYEQYF TGTGCCAGCGGGACAGGTTCCTACGAGCAGTACTTC
TRBJ2-6 NA NA TRBV4-3 CASSQGPGFGANVLTF TGCGCCAGCAGCCAAGGCCCGGGGTTTGGGGCCAACGTCCTGACTTTC
TRBJ2-3 NA NA TRBV11-3 CASSLGRSTDTQYF TGTGCCAGCAGCCTGGGACGGAGCACAGATACGCAGTATTTT
TRBJ1-2 NA NA TRBV5-5 CASSLSHRANYGYTF TGTGCCAGCAGCTTAAGTCACAGGGCAAACTATGGCTACACCTTC
TRBJ2-3 once TRBD2 TRBV28 CASSVGLGGTDTQYF TGTGCCAGCAGCGTGGGACTAGGAGGAACAGATACGCAGTATTTT
TRBJ1-1 NA TRBD1 TRBV7-9 CASRSNRGLTEAFF TGTGCCAGCAGGTCTAACAGGGGGCTCACTGAAGCTTTCTTT
TRBJ1-3 NA NA TRBV29-1 CSVEGGRPSGNTIYF TGCAGCGTTGAGGGAGGACGTCCCTCTGGAAACACCATATATTTT
TRBJ2-3 NA NA TRBV11-2 CASSLVAADTQYF TGTGCCAGCAGCTTAGTTGCAGCAGATACGCAGTATTTT
TRBJ2-7 NA TRBD1 TRBV27 CASSRSPGQGTYEQYF TGTGCCAGCAGCAGGAGCCCCGGACAGGGGACCTACGAGCAGTACTTC
TRBJ1-2 NA TRBD1 TRBV4-3 CASSQDFGQGARYYGYTF TGCGCCAGCAGCCAAGATTTCGGGCAGGGGGCTCGATACTATGGCTACACCTTC
TRBJ2-7 NA NA TRBV4-1 CASSQVASAEQYF TGCGCCAGCAGCCAAGTAGCCTCCGCCGAGCAGTACTTC
TRBJ2-7 NA NA TRBV29-1 CSARDTVGEQYF TGCAGCGCCCGGGACACTGTGGGTGAGCAGTACTTC
TRBJ2-7 NA TRBD2 TRBV30 CAWSGGTTQYF TGTGCCTGGAGTGGGGGGACTACGCAGTACTTC
TRBJ2-7 NA TRBD2 TRBV6-1 CASSEGSGGRTEQYF TGTGCCAGCAGTGAGGGAAGTGGCGGGAGGACCGAGCAGTACTTC
TRBJ2-3 few NA TRBV5-6 CASSLEPGVSTDTQYF TGTGCCAGCAGCTTGGAGCCCGGAGTTAGCACAGATACGCAGTATTTT
TRBJ1-4 NA NA TRBV5-1 CASSVGGREKLFF TGCGCCAGCAGCGTCGGGGGCAGAGAAAAACTGTTTTTT
TRBJ2-5 NA NA TRBV15 CATSGTAPQGGETQYF TGTGCCACCAGCGGAACAGCACCACAGGGCGGAGAGACCCAGTACTTC
TRBJ2-2 NA NA TRBV4-3 CASSQDPGSNTGELFF TGCGCCAGCAGCCAAGACCCCGGGTCGAACACCGGGGAGCTGTTTTTT
TRBJ2-7 many NA TRBV7-8 CASSPHGDEQYF TGTGCCAGCAGCCCCCATGGGGACGAGCAGTACTTC
TRBJ2-2 NA TRBD2 TRBV5-1 CASSLLAGESGELFF TGCGCCAGCAGCTTGTTAGCGGGAGAGTCCGGGGAGCTGTTTTTT
TRBJ1-1 few NA TRBV15 CATSRRDTEAFF TGTGCCACCAGCAGAAGGGACACTGAAGCTTTCTTT
TRBJ2-7 NA NA TRBV4-1 CASSQVAGSYEQYF TGCGCCAGCAGCCAAGTGGCAGGGTCCTACGAGCAGTACTTC
TRBJ1-1 NA NA TRBV6-1 CASREWAGTEAFF TGTGCCAGCAGAGAATGGGCTGGCACTGAAGCTTTCTTT
TRBJ2-1 NA NA TRBV5-8 CASLGNEQFF TGTGCCAGCCTAGGAAATGAGCAGTTCTTC
TRBJ2-7 NA NA TRBV5-1 CASSLGTNGPYEQYF TGCGCCAGCAGCTTGGGGACTAACGGCCCCTACGAGCAGTACTTC
TRBJ2-3 NA NA TRBV30 CAWSVNGGPTDTQYF TGTGCCTGGAGTGTAAACGGCGGGCCCACAGATACGCAGTATTTT